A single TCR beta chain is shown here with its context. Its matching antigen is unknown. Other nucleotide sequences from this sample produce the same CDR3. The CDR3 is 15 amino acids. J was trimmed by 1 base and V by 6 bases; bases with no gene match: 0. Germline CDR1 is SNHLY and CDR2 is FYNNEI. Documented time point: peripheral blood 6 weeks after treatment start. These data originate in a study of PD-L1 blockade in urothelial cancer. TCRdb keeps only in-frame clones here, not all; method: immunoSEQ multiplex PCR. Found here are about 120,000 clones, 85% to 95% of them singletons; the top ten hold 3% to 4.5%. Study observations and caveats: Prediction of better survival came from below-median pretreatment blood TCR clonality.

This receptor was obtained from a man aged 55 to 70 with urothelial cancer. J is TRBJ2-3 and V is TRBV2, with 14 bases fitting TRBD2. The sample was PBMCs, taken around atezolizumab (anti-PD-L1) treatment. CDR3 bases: TGTGCCAGCAGGGGACTAGCGGGGGGCACAGATACGCAGTATTTT. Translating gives CASRGLAGGTDTQYF.